The clone carrying this T cell receptor (beta chain) was counted a single time. TCRdb's copy holds only in-frame clones and misses some; the assay was immunoSEQ multiplex PCR. Seen here are 1.5 million to 1.9 million clones, 98% observed once, and the top ten hold 0.45%. The data were taken from a study of shared clonotypes between healthy human individuals. The CDR3 totals 14 residues. From germline, CDR1 is SGDLS and CDR2 YYNGEE. Deletions cut 0 bases from V and 8 bases from J, with 12 bases between. This chain links TRBV9 with TRBJ2-1; D gene uncertain. Sequencing was done on a sample of naive CD4+ T cells sorted from blood. Subset indicated: CD45RA+ positively selected. The TCR sequence derives from a man aged 25 to 40 in good health. This CDR3 is CASSVVFTDHEQFF. In DNA form, the CDR3 reads TGTGCCAGCAGCGTAGTCTTCACGGACCATGAGCAGTTCTTC.